The clone carrying this T cell receptor beta chain was recorded a few times. No antigen is known for it. Trimming cost V 1 base and J 2 bases, with 9 bases left between them. Germline V CDR1 and CDR2: SEHNR, FQNEAQ (reference sequence). This CDR3 has 15 amino acids. This entry is derived from a study of beta chain features in type 1 diabetes. Sequencing targeted expressed TCRB transcripts, as all isolated RNA had been reverse transcribed. Method: immunoSEQ multiplex PCR; TCRdb's copy keeps in-frame clones and lacks some. The data show roughly 700,000 clones, with around an eighth seen just once and about 0.02% held by the top ten. Study-wide points: In every one of the four CD4+ subsets, TCRB CDR3s were moderately but significantly shorter in Type 1 diabetes patients. Insertions were fewer and deletions more numerous at VDJ junctions in type 1 diabetes patients. HLA effects on TCRB rearrangement stayed unresolved here.

Over 95% purity was reached by all sorted populations. The source of this sequence is a man younger than 30 with type 1 diabetes. The source material was naive CD4+ T cells from blood. The chain uses TRBV7-9 and TRBJ1-3; D not resolved. In DNA, the CDR3 is TGTGCCAGCAGCTTAGGTGCAGCAACTGGAAACACCATATATTTT. Translation: CASSLGAATGNTIYF.